A single T cell receptor (beta chain) is shown here with its context. Its target is not known. This sample is part of a study of cytomegalovirus exposure and HLA in healthy donors. Whole-study findings and limits: Previously analyzed data showed that most TCR beta V segments were productive at a frequency of about 87% or about 30%.

60 Vbeta and 13 Jbeta primers were used in PCR. The method was immunoSEQ multiplex PCR; TCRdb's version includes in-frame clones alone and lacks a portion of them. The table records some 100,000 clones, around 77% of them present only once. Germline assignment: CDR1 SGHVS and CDR2 FQNEAQ. The CDR3 consists of 16 residues. Trimming shortened V by 3 bases and J by 0 bases, and 12 bases separated the two germline ends. The sample consisted of PBMCs. The genes are TRBV7-8 and TRBJ2-1, with D tentatively TRBD2 (5 bases). This TCR came from a man in his forties in good health and CMV-seropositive. The CDR3, as DNA: TGTGCCAGCAGCTTTATGTCGACTATCTCCTACAATGAGCAGTTCTTC. Protein product: CASSFMSTISYNEQFF.